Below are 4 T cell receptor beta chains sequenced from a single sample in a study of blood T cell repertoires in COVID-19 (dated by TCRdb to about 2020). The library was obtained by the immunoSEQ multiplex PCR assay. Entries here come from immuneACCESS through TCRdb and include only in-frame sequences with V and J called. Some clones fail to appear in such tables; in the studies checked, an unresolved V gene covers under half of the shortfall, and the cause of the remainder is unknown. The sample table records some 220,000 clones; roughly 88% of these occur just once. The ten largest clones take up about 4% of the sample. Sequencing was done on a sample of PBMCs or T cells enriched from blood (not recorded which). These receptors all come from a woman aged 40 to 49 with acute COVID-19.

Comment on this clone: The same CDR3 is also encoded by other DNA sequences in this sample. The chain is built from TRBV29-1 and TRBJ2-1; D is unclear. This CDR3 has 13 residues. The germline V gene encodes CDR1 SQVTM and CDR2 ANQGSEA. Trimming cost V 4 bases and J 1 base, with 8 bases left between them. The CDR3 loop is CSVGRFSYNEQFF. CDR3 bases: TGCAGCGTTGGCCGGTTTTCCTACAATGAGCAGTTCTTC.

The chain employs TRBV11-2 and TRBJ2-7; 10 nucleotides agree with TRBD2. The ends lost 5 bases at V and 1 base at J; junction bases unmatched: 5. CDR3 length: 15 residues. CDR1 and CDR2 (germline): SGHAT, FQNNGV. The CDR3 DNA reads TGTGCCAGCAGCCTATCGACTAGCGGGTCCTACGAGCAGTACTTC. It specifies CASSLSTSGSYEQYF.

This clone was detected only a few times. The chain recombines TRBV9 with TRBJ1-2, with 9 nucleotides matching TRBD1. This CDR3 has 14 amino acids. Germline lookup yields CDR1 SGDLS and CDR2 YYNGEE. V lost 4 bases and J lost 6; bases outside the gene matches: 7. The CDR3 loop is CASSPGQGTHGYTF. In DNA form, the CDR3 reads TGTGCCAGCAGCCCGGGACAGGGCACCCATGGCTACACCTTC.

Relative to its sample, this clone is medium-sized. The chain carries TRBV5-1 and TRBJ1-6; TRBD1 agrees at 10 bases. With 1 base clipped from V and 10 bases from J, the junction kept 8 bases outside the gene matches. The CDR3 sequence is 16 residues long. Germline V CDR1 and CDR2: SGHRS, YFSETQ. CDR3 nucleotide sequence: TGCGCCAGCAGCTTGACCTTGACAGGGGGCACATCACCCCTCCACTTT. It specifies CASSLTLTGGTSPLHF.